This T cell receptor beta chain was profiled in a study of molecular identifiers for immune sequencing clone quantification. Study results and caveats: Highly expanded clone sizes could be underestimated by identical TCR molecules sharing a barcode.

This clonotype was found a few times. Its target is unknown. Sorted naive CD8 T cells were those defined as CD8+CD4-CCR7+CD45RA+. Preparation methods for the bulk TCR libraries were those previously described, with listed TCR primers. TCRdb itself ran the PCR reads through MiXCR, one entry per CDR3 protein. This table has just under 650,000 distinct CDR3 sequences, just under 20% appearing once. Germline V lookup: CDR1 LNHNV, CDR2 YYDKDF (reference sequence). With V trimmed by 0 bases and J by 4 bases, 5 bases remained unmatched. The CDR3 loop spans 15 amino acids. Material for sequencing was naive CD8+ T cells from blood, with Jurkat cell RNA spiked in. Subset noted: FACS-sorted CD8+CD4-CCR7+CD45RA+ naive T cells. The sequence derives from a human donor in good health. Some libraries in this study had Jurkat cell RNA spiked in. V gene TRBV15 combines with J gene TRBJ1-1; 7 bases match TRBD1. The CDR3 is CATSRDRGGGTEAFF. Here the CDR3 DNA reads TGTGCCACCAGCAGAGATCGAGGGGGCGGCACTGAAGCTTTCTTT.